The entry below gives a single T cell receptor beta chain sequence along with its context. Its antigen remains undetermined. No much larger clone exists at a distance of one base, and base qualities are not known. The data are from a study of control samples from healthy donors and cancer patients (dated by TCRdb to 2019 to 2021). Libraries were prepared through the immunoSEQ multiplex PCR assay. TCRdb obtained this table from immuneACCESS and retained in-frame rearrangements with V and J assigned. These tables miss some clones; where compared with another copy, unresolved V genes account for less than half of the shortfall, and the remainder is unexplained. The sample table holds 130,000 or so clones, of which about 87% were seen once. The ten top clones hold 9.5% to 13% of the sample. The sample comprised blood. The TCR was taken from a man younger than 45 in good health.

CDR3 region: CASSPRNSYEQYF. The nucleotides read TGTGCCAGCTCGCCCCGAAACTCCTACGAGCAGTACTTC. The rearrangement joined TRBV27 to TRBJ2-7; the D gene is unclear. According to the germline V gene (reference sequence), CDR1 reads MNHEY and CDR2 reads SMNVEV. The CDR3, cysteine through phenylalanine, is 13 amino acids long. Only the CDR3 DNA is retained, 39 bases long and in frame from the first base. A distance of 11 bases separates the germline ends of V and J, which lose 8 bases and 0 bases respectively.